The T cell receptor (beta chain) under discussion was sequenced for a study of technical replicates of blood from several donors (dated by TCRdb to the late 2010s). In the case of this clone: Its antigen remains unidentified. No base quality values were provided; no much bigger clone lies one nucleotide off.

From a lookup of the germline V gene, CDR1 and CDR2 are SNHLY and FYNNEI. V lost 4 bases and J lost 0 bases, and the count of bases not matched to a germline gene is 5. The CDR3 has 15 amino acids, counting the end cysteine and phenylalanine. The entry retains the CDR3 DNA only, 45 bases that are in frame from base 1. Library prep was done by the immunoSEQ multiplex PCR assay. TCRdb obtained this table from immuneACCESS and retained in-frame rearrangements with V and J assigned. These tables miss some clones; where compared with another copy, unresolved V genes account for less than half of the shortfall, and the remainder is unexplained. Across this sample there are some 82,000 clones, with about 93% seen only once. The ten largest clones add up to about 0.39% of the sample.

This TCR came from a human donor in good health. Sequenced: T cells isolated from PBMCs. The V and J segments used are TRBV2 and TRBJ2-5, with 7 bases in between that match TRBD1. The DNA sequence follows: TGTGCCAGCAGTGCTACGGGACAGTACCAAGAGACCCAGTACTTC. This codes for CASSATGQYQETQYF.